These 11 T cell receptor beta chains came from one sample sequenced in a study of T-cell memory formation after mild COVID-19. TCRdb reanalysed the 5' RACE reads using MiXCR and keeps one entry per CDR3 protein. The sample consists of around 310,000 distinct CDR3 sequences, around 15% of them appearing once. The sequenced sample consisted of PBMCs or a T cell subset sorted from them (not recorded which). The receptors shown here come from a man aged 18 to 30 who had mild COVID-19 (a few samples of this study predate the infection). Cell type and time point are not known.

J is TRBJ2-3 and V is TRBV6-2 or TRBV6-3, with D possibly being TRBD2 (6 bases). V lost 2 bases and J lost 7, with 7 bases in between. Germline V lookup: CDR1 MNHEY, CDR2 SVGEGT. The CDR3 runs to 12 residues. CDR3 bases: TGTGCCAGCAGTTACCGGGGGAATACGCAGTATTTT. It codes for CASSYRGNTQYF.

CDR3 amino acids: CASSLAGGPGANVLTF. CDR3 coding DNA: TGCGCCAGCAGCTTAGCGGGGGGGCCTGGGGCCAACGTCCTGACTTTC. J is TRBJ2-6 and V is TRBV5-1; TRBD2 aligns across 10 bases. The J segment lost 2 bases and the V segment lost 2 bases, leaving 1 base of the junction unmatched. This CDR3 region has 16 residues. Germline CDR1 is SGHRS and CDR2 is YFSETQ.

This clonotype was detected a few times. This rearrangement joins TRBV7-2 to TRBJ1-1, with 7 positions matching TRBD1. The V segment lost 4 bases and the J segment 0 bases; nucleotides outside the gene matches: 8. There are 16 residues in the CDR3. The germline gives CDR1 SGHTA, CDR2 FQGNSA. The CDR3 region is CASSSQPGQMNTEAFF. Here the CDR3 DNA reads TGTGCCAGCAGCTCTCAACCGGGACAGATGAACACTGAAGCTTTCTTT.

The V gene is TRBV20-1, the J gene TRBJ2-3, with D hard to call. Trimming pared 1 base from V and 1 base from J, leaving 6 bases between. CDR1 and CDR2 (germline): DFQATT, SNEGSKA (reference sequence). The CDR3 runs to 13 residues. The CDR3 bases are TGCAGTGCTAGAGCCCCAGGCACAGATACGCAGTATTTT. Its translation: CSARAPGTDTQYF.

This clonotype occurred a few times. The chain has TRBV18 and TRBJ1-2, with 7 bases that match TRBD1. Germline V gene sequence: CDR1 KGHSH, CDR2 LQKENI. V lost 3 bases to trimming and J lost 4 bases; unmatched junction nucleotides: 11. The CDR3 extends over 16 amino acids. CDR3 in amino acids: CASSPEQGPSFYGYTF. The CDR3 coding sequence is TGTGCCAGCTCACCTGAACAGGGGCCTTCATTCTATGGCTACACCTTC.

The table lists this clonotype with a few counts. This rearrangement joins TRBV24-1 to TRBJ2-1, with D possibly being TRBD2 (5 bases). V lost 6 bases, J lost 6 bases, and 11 bases lay in between. The CDR3 sequence is 13 residues long. The V gene's germline CDR1 is KGHDR and CDR2 SFDVKD. The CDR3 here is CATSRAGSNEQFF. CDR3 nucleotides: TGTGCCACCAGTAGGGCGGGCAGCAATGAGCAGTTCTTC.

The CDR3 here is CLGLAYTDTQYF. For the CDR3, the DNA is TGCCTTGGACTAGCGTACACAGATACGCAGTATTTT. The chain is built from TRBV20-1 and TRBJ2-3; 9 bases map to TRBD2. The CDR3 consists of 12 residues. The germline gives CDR1 DFQATT, CDR2 SNEGSKA (reference sequence).

In this sample, this clonotype turned up a few times. This chain's CDR3 is CAIRRQTNDIYGYTF. CDR3 DNA sequence: TGTGCCATCCGTAGACAGACAAACGATATCTATGGCTACACCTTC. The chain carries TRBV10-3 and TRBJ1-2; TRBD1 might be the D (5 bases). This CDR3 region has 15 residues. Trimming cost V 8 bases and J 4 bases, with 20 bases left between them. Germline values: CDR1 ENHRY, CDR2 SYGVKD.

This clonotype was seen a few times. V usage is TRBV30 and J usage is TRBJ2-1; D remains ambiguous. The germline gives CDR1 GTSNPN, CDR2 SVGIG (reference sequence). Trimming took 5 bases from V and 2 from J, leaving 19 bases between them. CDR3 size: 16 residues. The CDR3 here is CAWPPSSPDAYNEQFF. The CDR3 DNA follows: TGTGCCTGGCCCCCTTCCAGCCCGGACGCCTACAATGAGCAGTTCTTC.

V gene TRBV7-4 combines with J gene TRBJ2-7, with 8 positions matching TRBD1. The trim removed 1 base at V and 2 bases at J, leaving 13 bases unmatched. The germline V gene encodes CDR1 SGHVT and CDR2 SQSDAQ. The CDR3 is made up of 18 amino acids. The CDR3 is CASSLGCVTGGGPYEQYF. The CDR3 coding sequence is TGTGCCAGCAGCTTAGGATGTGTTACAGGGGGTGGCCCCTACGAGCAGTACTTC.

This sequence joins TRBV11-2 and TRBJ1-1; D unresolved. Trimming took 3 bases from V and 9 from J, leaving 8 bases between them. CDR1 is SGHAT and CDR2 is FQNNGV in the germline V gene. This CDR3 spans 11 amino acids. Here the CDR3 DNA reads TGTGCCAGCAGCTTCGGGCAGAAAGCTTTCTTT. This translates into CASSFGQKAFF.